These 15 T cell receptor beta chains came from one sample sequenced in a study of blood T cell repertoires in COVID-19. This table comes from immunoSEQ multiplex PCR, and its TCRdb copy is limited to in-frame clones, with some not included. The sample contains roughly 670,000 clones, 90% of which appear only once. The material sequenced was peripheral blood. These receptors originate from a woman between 18 and 29 years old with acute or convalescent COVID-19.

The chain couples TRBV18 to TRBJ2-1; D is uncertain. CDR1 is KGHSH, CDR2 LQKENI, per germline. The CDR3 spans 16 residues. V was shortened by 0 bases and J by 0 bases, with 9 bases between the two germline ends. CDR3 sequence reads: CASSPPLPSSYNEQFF. The CDR3 DNA follows: TGTGCCAGCTCACCACCGCTCCCTAGCTCCTACAATGAGCAGTTCTTC.

The chain is built from TRBV2 and TRBJ1-5; possible D gene TRBD1, 5 bases. In germline, CDR1 is SNHLY, CDR2 FYNNEI. Trimming took off 3 bases at V and 7 bases at J, with 19 bases between the two ends. The CDR3 length is 16 residues. This chain's CDR3 is CASSEGLISGYQPQHF. As DNA, the CDR3 is TGTGCCAGCAGTGAGGGACTTATTTCGGGGTACCAGCCCCAGCATTTT.

The genes are TRBV18 and TRBJ1-4; TRBD1 agrees at 7 bases. CDR1 and CDR2 from the germline V gene are KGHSH and LQKENI. J lost 8 bases, V lost 4 bases, and 4 bases had no gene match. The CDR3 has 13 amino acids. Here the CDR3 DNA reads TGTGCCAGCTCACTACAGGGGAGGGAAAAACTGTTTTTT. This translates into CASSLQGREKLFF.

V is TRBV3-1 (or the pseudogene TRBV3-2) and J is TRBJ1-5, with no clear D. The length of the CDR3 is 15 residues. The germline gives CDR1 LGHDT, CDR2 YNNKEL (reference sequence). V lost 0 bases to trimming and J lost 2 bases, with 8 bases between them. For the CDR3, the DNA is TGTGCCAGCAGCCAAGATTACGGAGGCAATCAGCCCCAGCATTTT. Protein: CASSQDYGGNQPQHF.

This clone has only one observation. The chain is built from TRBV4-3 and TRBJ2-3, with D possibly TRBD1 on 5 matching bases. The germline V and J ends were trimmed by 0 bases and 4 bases, with 14 bases remaining between them. CDR3 length equals 16 residues. CDR1 and CDR2 from the germline V gene are LGHNA and YSLEER. The CDR3: CASSQDLVGVPDTQYF. CDR3 in DNA: TGCGCCAGCAGCCAAGATCTTGTAGGGGTACCAGATACGCAGTATTTT.

The rearrangement links TRBV18 to TRBJ2-2; TRBD1 matches at 10 bases. The trim removed 5 bases at V and 5 bases at J, leaving 5 bases unmatched. Per the germline V gene, CDR1 is KGHSH and CDR2 is LQKENI. This CDR3 comprises 15 residues. The CDR3 region has the DNA TGTGCCAGCTCAGAGACAGGGGGCCGGACCGGGGAGCTGTTTTTT. Translation: CASSETGGRTGELFF.

The chain has TRBV6-5 and TRBJ1-3; 7 bases are a match to TRBD1. The germline CDR1 and CDR2 sequences are MNHEY and SVGAGI. With 4 bases clipped from V and 3 bases from J, the junction kept 6 bases outside the gene matches. The CDR3 contains 15 residues. The DNA for the CDR3 is TGTGCCAGCAGTTCCTCGACAGGGTTTGGAAACACCATATATTTT. Translation gives CASSSSTGFGNTIYF.

This chain joins TRBV5-1 and TRBJ2-2; unclear D gene. Germline values: CDR1 SGHRS, CDR2 YFSETQ. The CDR3 runs 13 residues. Trimming removed 0 bases at V and 4 bases at J, with 4 bases between. The DNA of the CDR3 is TGCGCCAGCAGCTTGGCAGGCACCGGGGAGCTGTTTTTT. Translating it yields CASSLAGTGELFF.

The V call is TRBV19, the J call TRBJ1-1; 7 positions match TRBD1. Germline V lookup: CDR1 LNHDA, CDR2 SQIVND (reference sequence). This CDR3 has 16 amino acids. V lost 3 bases to trimming and J lost 5 bases; unmatched junction nucleotides: 12. The CDR3 DNA reads TGTGCCAGTAGTATTTTTGAGGGGGCACGGGGAACTGAAGCTTTCTTT. Translated, it gives CASSIFEGARGTEAFF.

Only one count was recorded for this clone. The chain joins TRBV24-1 to TRBJ1-3; D is perhaps TRBD1 (5 bases). CDR1 is KGHDR, CDR2 SFDVKD, per germline. V lost 3 bases and J 1 base, leaving 12 bases between the germline ends. The CDR3 has 16 residues. CDR3 in DNA: TGTGCCACCAGTGATCCCTCTGGGACTTCTGGAAACACCATATATTTT. Encoded protein: CATSDPSGTSGNTIYF.

The chain carries TRBV19 and TRBJ1-6; D ambiguous. The germline V and J ends were trimmed by 9 bases and 8 bases, with 14 bases remaining between them. Germline CDR1 is LNHDA and CDR2 is SQIVND (reference sequence). The CDR3 has 13 amino acids. CDR3 DNA: TGTGCCAGCAATCTATACCAGGATTCACCCCTCCACTTT. Protein sequence: CASNLYQDSPLHF.

This chain connects TRBV5-8 to TRBJ1-2; 11 nucleotides agree with TRBD1. The V segment lost 0 bases and the J segment 4 bases; nucleotides outside the gene matches: 5. The CDR3 is 16 residues long. Germline CDR1 SGHTS, CDR2 YDEGEE. The CDR3 loop reads CASSLVTGTGGYGYTF. The CDR3 DNA is TGTGCCAGCAGCTTGGTTACTGGGACAGGGGGCTATGGCTACACCTTC.

The rearrangement uses TRBV30 and TRBJ1-4, with D unresolved. V was cut by 0 bases and J by 5 bases, with 7 bases left in between. The CDR3 is 13 amino acids. From germline, CDR1 is GTSNPN and CDR2 SVGIG (reference sequence). CDR3 protein: CAWSVSLNEKLFF. CDR3 nucleotides: TGTGCCTGGAGTGTTTCCCTAAATGAAAAACTGTTTTTT.

The chain is built from TRBV6-5 and TRBJ2-7; 9 nucleotides line up with TRBD1. CDR1 is MNHEY and CDR2 is SVGAGI in the germline V gene. The CDR3 spans 15 residues. J gave up 4 bases and V 0 bases, and 4 bases lay outside the gene matches. Written as DNA, the CDR3 is TGTGCCAGCAGTTACTCGGGACAGGGCAGGTACGAGCAGTACTTC. Translating gives CASSYSGQGRYEQYF.

The V gene is TRBV6-5, the J gene TRBJ1-2, with D possibly being TRBD1 (6 bases). The CDR3 runs 15 residues. Germline V gene lookup returns CDR1 MNHEY and CDR2 SVGAGI. V dropped 7 bases and J dropped 4 bases, with 19 bases sitting between them. The CDR3 reads CASILRQGRGYGYTF. CDR3 sequence (DNA): TGTGCCAGCATTCTCAGGCAGGGGAGAGGCTATGGCTACACCTTC.